Listed below are T cell receptor beta chains from one sample, sequenced in a study of blood T cell repertoires in COVID-19. TCRdb keeps only in-frame clones here, not all; method: immunoSEQ multiplex PCR. In the table there are hundreds of thousands of clones, less than 85% of which are singletons. The sequencing sample was made of PBMCs or T cells enriched from blood (not recorded which). The receptors were sampled from a woman in her forties or fifties who had recovered from COVID-19. The CDR3 runs from the conserved cysteine through the conserved F or W.

V,J,CDR3
TRBV11-2,TRBJ2-7,CASSLARAEQYF
TRBV5-1,TRBJ2-3,CASSFSSGGADTQYF
TRBV30,TRBJ1-2,CAWRGGGGYTF
TRBV5-4,TRBJ2-7,CASSLDSREQYF
TRBV9,TRBJ1-6,CASSPSTARSPLHF
TRBV5-6,TRBJ1-2,CASSWTQGFGYTF
TRBV11-3,TRBJ2-1,CASSLSTSGSTEQFF
TRBV21-1,TRBJ2-1,CAITKIRVVTYNEQFF
TRBV9,TRBJ2-2,CASSAGQGANTGELFF
TRBV5-1,TRBJ2-1,CASSFGGLAGNEQFF
TRBV2,TRBJ1-2,CASSDRGHYGYTF
TRBV7-9,TRBJ1-2,CASSLAASYGYTF
TRBV3-1/TRBV3-2,TRBJ2-1,CASSQDRGLAGGQINPYNEQFF
TRBV3-1/TRBV3-2,TRBJ2-3,CASSQAQGELTDTQYF
TRBV4-1,TRBJ1-2,CASSQVDGAGYGYTF
TRBV5-6,TRBJ2-7,CASSLPRADAEQYF
TRBV10-1,TRBJ2-2,CASSPGLVRRNTGELFF
TRBV10-1,TRBJ1-6,CASSAERGDGSPLHF
TRBV25-1,TRBJ2-3,CASSEYGTRISTDTQYF
TRBV18,TRBJ2-5,CASSLSGTSGKETQYF
TRBV5-4,TRBJ2-3,CASSSKRGGGSSTDTQYF
TRBV29-1,TRBJ1-2,CSVPRGGVGYGYTF
TRBV30,TRBJ1-5,CAWTSVAGTQPQHF
TRBV28,TRBJ2-7,CASRPMGQGAHEQYF
TRBV5-5,TRBJ1-3,CASSWDSYSGNTIYF
TRBV21-1,TRBJ1-5,CASSKDQGYQPQHF
TRBV3-1/TRBV3-2,TRBJ1-1,CASSQGSGGRASTEAFF
TRBV2,TRBJ1-6,CASSGGQFYNSPLHF
TRBV5-1,TRBJ2-2,CASSLEGANTGELFF
TRBV7-2,TRBJ2-7,CASSEYSSSRSGAYEQYF
TRBV18,TRBJ2-3,CASSQRTSGTATDTQYF
TRBV27,TRBJ1-1,CASSQDGRRTEAFF
TRBV6-5,TRBJ2-1,CASTSPGADEQFF
TRBV30,TRBJ2-7,CAWSVLYPSGRPNASYEQYF
TRBV27,TRBJ2-7,CATRTSGKEYF
TRBV9,TRBJ1-4,CASSVDPGGREKLFF
TRBV19,TRBJ1-6,CASIKNRVNSPLHF
TRBV10-3,TRBJ2-5,CAISESGTSGRSAQYF
TRBV7-9,TRBJ2-7,CASSLPRGGGTYEQYF
TRBV28,TRBJ1-1,CASSLKLGAGKTEAFF
TRBV3-1/TRBV3-2,TRBJ2-5,CASSRDRAQKETQYF
TRBV7-2,TRBJ2-1,CASSPNLGEGTEQFF